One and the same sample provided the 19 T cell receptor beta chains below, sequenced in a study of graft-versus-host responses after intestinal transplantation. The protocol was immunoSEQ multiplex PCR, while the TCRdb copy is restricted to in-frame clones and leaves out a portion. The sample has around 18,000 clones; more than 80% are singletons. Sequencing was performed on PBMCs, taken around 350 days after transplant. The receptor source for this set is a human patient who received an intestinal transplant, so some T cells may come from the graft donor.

The chain's CDR3 is CASSQEKQGAYEQYF. Here the CDR3 DNA reads TGCGCCAGCAGCCAAGAAAAACAGGGGGCCTACGAGCAGTACTTC. The J gene is TRBJ2-7, the V gene TRBV4-1, with TRBD1 matching over 8 bases. This CDR3 contains 15 residues. CDR1 is MGHRA and CDR2 is YSYEKL in the germline V gene. The V and J ends lost 0 bases and 2 bases, in that order; junction bases with no gene match: 3.

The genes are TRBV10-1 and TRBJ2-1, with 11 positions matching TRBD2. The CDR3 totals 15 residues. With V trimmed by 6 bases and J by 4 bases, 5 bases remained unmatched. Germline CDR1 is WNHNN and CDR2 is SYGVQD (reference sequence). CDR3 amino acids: CASSVLAGEYNEQFF. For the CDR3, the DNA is TGCGCCAGCAGCGTACTAGCGGGAGAATACAATGAGCAGTTCTTC.

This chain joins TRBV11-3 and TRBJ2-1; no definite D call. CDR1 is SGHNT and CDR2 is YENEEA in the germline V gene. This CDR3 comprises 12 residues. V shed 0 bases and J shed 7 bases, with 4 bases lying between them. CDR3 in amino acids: CASSLDNNEQFF. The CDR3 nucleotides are TGTGCCAGCAGCTTAGATAATAATGAGCAGTTCTTC.

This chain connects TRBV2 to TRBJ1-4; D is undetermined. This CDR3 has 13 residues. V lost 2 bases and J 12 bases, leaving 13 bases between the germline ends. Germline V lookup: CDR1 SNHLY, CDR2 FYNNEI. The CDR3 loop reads CASSESSPEELFF. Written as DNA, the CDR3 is TGTGCCAGCAGTGAAAGTTCGCCAGAGGAACTGTTTTTT.

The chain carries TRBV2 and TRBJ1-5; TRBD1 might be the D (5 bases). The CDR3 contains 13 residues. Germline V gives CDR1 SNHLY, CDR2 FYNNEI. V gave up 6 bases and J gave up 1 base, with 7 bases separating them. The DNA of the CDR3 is TGTGCCAGCAGCAGGGAGAGCAATCAGCCCCAGCATTTT. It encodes CASSRESNQPQHF. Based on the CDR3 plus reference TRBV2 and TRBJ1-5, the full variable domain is EPEVTQTPSHQVTQMGQEVILRCVPISNHLYFYWYRQILGQKVEFLVSFYNNEISEKSEIFDDQFSVERPDGSNFTLKIRSTKLEDSAMYFCASSRESNQPQHFGDGTRLSIL.

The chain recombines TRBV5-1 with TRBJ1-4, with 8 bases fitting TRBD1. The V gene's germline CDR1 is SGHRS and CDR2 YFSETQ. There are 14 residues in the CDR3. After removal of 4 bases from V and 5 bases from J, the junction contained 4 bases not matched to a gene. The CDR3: CASSRTGQNEKLFF. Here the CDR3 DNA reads TGCGCCAGCAGCCGGACAGGGCAGAATGAAAAACTGTTTTTT. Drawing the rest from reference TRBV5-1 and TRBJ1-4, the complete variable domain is KAGVTQTPRYLIKTRGQQVTLSCSPISGHRSVSWYQQTPGQGLQFLFEYFSETQRNKGNFPGRFSGRQFSNSRSEMNVSTLELGDSALYLCASSRTGQNEKLFFGSGTQLSVL.

CDR3 sequence: CASSLFTGLSSGANVLTF. The CDR3 DNA sequence: TGTGCCAGCAGCTTATTCACAGGGTTATCCTCTGGGGCCAACGTCCTGACTTTC. The chain joins TRBV7-2 to TRBJ2-6; possibly TRBD1 for D (6 bases). This CDR3 spans 18 amino acids. Germline-derived CDR1 and CDR2 are SGHTA and FQGNSA. Trimming shortened V by 2 bases and J by 0 bases, and 14 bases separated the two germline ends.

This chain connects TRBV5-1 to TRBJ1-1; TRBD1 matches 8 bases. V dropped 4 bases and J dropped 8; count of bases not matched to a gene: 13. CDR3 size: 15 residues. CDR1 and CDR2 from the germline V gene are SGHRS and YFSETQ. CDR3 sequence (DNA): TGCGCCAGCAGCGACAGGGTTGGGACAGGTTCCGAAGCTTTCTTT. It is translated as CASSDRVGTGSEAFF. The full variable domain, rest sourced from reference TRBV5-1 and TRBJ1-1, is KAGVTQTPRYLIKTRGQQVTLSCSPISGHRSVSWYQQTPGQGLQFLFEYFSETQRNKGNFPGRFSGRQFSNSRSEMNVSTLELGDSALYLCASSDRVGTGSEAFFGQGTRLTVV.

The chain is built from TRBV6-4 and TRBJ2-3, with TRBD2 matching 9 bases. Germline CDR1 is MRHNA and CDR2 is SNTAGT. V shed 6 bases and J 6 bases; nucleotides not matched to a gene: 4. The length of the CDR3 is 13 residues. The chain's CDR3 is CASSRTSVDTQYF. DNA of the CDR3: TGTGCCAGCAGCCGGACTAGCGTGGATACGCAGTATTTT.

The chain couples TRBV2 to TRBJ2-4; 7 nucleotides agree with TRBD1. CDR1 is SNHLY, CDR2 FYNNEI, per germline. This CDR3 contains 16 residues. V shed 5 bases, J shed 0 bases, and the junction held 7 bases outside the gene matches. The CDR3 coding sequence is TGTGCCAGCAGTTACAGGGGTACCCTAGCCAAAAACATTCAGTACTTC. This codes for CASSYRGTLAKNIQYF.

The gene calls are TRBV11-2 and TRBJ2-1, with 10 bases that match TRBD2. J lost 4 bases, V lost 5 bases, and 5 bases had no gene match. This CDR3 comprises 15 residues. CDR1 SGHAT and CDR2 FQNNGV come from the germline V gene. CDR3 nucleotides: TGTGCCAGCAGCATCGGACTAGCGGCGTACAATGAGCAGTTCTTC. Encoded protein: CASSIGLAAYNEQFF.

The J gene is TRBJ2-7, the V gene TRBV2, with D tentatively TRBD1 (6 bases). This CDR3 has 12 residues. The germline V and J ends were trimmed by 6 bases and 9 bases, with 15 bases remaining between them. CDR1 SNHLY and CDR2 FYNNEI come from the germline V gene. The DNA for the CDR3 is TGTGCCAGCAGGACGGACAGTGCGGGGCAGTACTTC. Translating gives CASRTDSAGQYF.

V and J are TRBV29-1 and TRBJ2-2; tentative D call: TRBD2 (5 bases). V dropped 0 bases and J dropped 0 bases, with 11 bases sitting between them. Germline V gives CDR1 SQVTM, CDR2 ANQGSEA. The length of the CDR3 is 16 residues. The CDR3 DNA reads TGCAGCGTTGAAGAGGTAACCGGGGCGAACACCGGGGAGCTGTTTTTT. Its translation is CSVEEVTGANTGELFF.

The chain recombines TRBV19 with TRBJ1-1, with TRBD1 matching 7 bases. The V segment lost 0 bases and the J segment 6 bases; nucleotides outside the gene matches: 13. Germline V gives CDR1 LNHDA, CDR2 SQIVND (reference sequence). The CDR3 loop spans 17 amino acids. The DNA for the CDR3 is TGTGCCAGTAGTATAGATTGGCCAAGGGGGCGAGTGGCTGAAGCTTTCTTT. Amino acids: CASSIDWPRGRVAEAFF. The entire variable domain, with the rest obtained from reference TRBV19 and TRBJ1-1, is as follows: DGGITQSPKYLFRKEGQNVTLSCEQNLNHDAMYWYRQDPGQGLRLIYYSQIVNDFQKGDIAEGYSVSREKKESFPLTVTSAQKNPTAFYLCASSIDWPRGRVAEAFFGQGTRLTVV.

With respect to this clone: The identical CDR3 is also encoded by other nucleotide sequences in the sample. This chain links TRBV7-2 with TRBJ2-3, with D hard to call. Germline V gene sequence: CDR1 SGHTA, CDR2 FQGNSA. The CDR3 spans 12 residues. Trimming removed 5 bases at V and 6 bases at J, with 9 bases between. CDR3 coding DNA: TGTGCCAGCAGCCTATCCTGGGATACGCAGTATTTT. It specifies CASSLSWDTQYF.

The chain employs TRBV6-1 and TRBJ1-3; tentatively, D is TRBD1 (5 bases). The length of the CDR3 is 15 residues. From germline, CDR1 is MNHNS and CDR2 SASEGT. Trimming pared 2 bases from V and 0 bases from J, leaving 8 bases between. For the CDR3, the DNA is TGTGCCAGCAGTGAACTTGACAGCTCTGGAAACACCATATATTTT. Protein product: CASSELDSSGNTIYF.

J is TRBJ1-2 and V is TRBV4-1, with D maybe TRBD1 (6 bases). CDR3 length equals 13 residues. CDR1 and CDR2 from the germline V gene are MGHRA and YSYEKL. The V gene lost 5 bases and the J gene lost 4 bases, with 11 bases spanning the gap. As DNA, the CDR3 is TGCGCCAGCAGCTCGGACAGATTCTATGGCTACACCTTC. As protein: CASSSDRFYGYTF.

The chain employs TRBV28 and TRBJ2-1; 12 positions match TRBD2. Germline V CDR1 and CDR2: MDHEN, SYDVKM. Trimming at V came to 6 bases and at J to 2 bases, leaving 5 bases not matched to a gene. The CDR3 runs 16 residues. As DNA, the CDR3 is TGTGCCAGCAGCCTTGGACTAGCGGGACCCTACAATGAGCAGTTCTTC. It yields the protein CASSLGLAGPYNEQFF.

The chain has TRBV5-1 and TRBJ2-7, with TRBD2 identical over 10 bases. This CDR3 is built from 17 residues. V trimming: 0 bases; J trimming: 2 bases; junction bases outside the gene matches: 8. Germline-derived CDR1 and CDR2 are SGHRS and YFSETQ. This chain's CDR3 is CASSLAGGLASPYEQYF. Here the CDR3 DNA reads TGCGCCAGCAGCTTGGCCGGGGGACTAGCGAGTCCCTACGAGCAGTACTTC.